This TCR beta chain originates from a study of patients and donors after allogeneic stem cell transplantation. This CDR3 has 19 residues. Germline CDR1 is SGHAT and CDR2 is FQNNGV. Trimming at V came to 5 bases and at J to 0 bases, leaving 16 bases not matched to a gene. TCRdb independently ran MiXCR on the RT-PCR reads; one entry per CDR3 protein. This sample has 900,000 to 1,000,000 distinct CDR3 sequences, with 18% found just once. This receptor was identified in a human donor who was either an allogeneic HSCT recipient or a stem cell or donor lymphocyte infusion donor (not recorded which). It is not recorded whose cells these are; they may come from a transplant donor. The V and J genes are TRBV11-2 and TRBJ1-1, with 9 bases identical to TRBD1. Sample: blood, either unsorted or a sorted T cell fraction (not recorded which). This chain's CDR3 is CASSGQGRGQGRMNTEAFF. The CDR3 region has the DNA TGTGCCAGCAGCGGACAGGGGAGGGGGCAGGGAAGAATGAACACTGAAGCTTTCTTT. Together with reference TRBV11-2 and TRBJ1-1, the CDR3 gives the full variable domain: EAGVAQSPRYKIIEKRQSVAFWCNPISGHATLYWYQQILGQGPKLLIQFQNNGVVDDSQLPKDRFSAERLKGVDSTLKIQPAKLEDSAVYLCASSGQGRGQGRMNTEAFFGQGTRLTVV.